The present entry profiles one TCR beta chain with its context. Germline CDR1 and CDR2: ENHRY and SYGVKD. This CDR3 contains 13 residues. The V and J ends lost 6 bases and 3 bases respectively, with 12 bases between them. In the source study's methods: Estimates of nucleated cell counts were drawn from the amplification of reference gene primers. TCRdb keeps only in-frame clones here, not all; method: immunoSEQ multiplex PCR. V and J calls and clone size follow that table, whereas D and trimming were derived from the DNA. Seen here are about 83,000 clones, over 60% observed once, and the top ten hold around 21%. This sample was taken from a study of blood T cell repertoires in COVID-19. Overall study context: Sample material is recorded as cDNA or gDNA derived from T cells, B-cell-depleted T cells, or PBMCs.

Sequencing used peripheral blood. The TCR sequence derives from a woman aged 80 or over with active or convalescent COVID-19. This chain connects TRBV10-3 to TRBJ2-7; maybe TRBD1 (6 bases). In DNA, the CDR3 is TGTGCCATCAGCACAGGGCAATACTACGAGCAGTACTTC. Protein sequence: CAISTGQYYEQYF.